This T cell receptor beta chain comes out of a study of shared clonotypes between healthy human individuals. Broader study findings: A generally larger estimated richness was seen in naive subsets than in memory subsets.

Using immunoSEQ multiplex PCR, the repertoire was profiled, and TCRdb retains in-frame clones only, with some absent. The sample has 2,500,000 or so clones, under 95% seen once; the top ten hold 0.37%. Comment on this clone: Antigen specificity is unknown.

Germline CDR1 SGHNT, CDR2 YYREEE (reference sequence). The CDR3 is 15 amino acids. The TCR originated in a young man in good health. Some clones in this sample may be carry-over from other donors' samples. V gene TRBV5-4 combines with J gene TRBJ2-5; 9 positions match TRBD1. TRBJ2-7 explains the end of the DNA better; the J call may be wrong. Source material: naive CD4+ T cells from PBMCs. The sample's subset: CD45RA+ positively selected. The CDR3 here is CASSPSGTGLYEQYF. The CDR3 DNA sequence: TGTGCCAGCAGCCCCTCCGGGACAGGGTTATACGAGCAGTACTTC.